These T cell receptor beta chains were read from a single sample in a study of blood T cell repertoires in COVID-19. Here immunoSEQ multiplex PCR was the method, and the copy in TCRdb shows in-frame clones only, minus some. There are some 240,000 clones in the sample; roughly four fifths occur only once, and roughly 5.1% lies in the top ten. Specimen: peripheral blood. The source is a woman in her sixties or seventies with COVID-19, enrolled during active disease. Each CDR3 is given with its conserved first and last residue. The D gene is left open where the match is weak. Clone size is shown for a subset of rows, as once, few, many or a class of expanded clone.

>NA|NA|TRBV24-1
CATSVRGEQFF
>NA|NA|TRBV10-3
CAISIRRTAWFDTGELFF
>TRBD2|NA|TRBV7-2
CASSLRSGRAAETQYF
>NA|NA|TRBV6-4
CASRPLEGSNEQFF
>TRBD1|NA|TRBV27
CASRPLTGLSGYTF
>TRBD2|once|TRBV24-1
CATSDSPAGGKETQYF
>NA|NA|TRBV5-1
CASSLGHDRAGEQYF
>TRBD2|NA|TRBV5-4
CASSPGGLAGETQYF
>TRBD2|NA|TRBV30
CAWRVAGLLAGGSSYNEQFF
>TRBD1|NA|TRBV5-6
CASSFGTANSPLHF
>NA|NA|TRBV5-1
CASQRGQGSYEQYF
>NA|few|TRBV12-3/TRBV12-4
CASSSRLGDEQFF
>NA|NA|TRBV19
CASSRQQMNTEAFF
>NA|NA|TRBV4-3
CASSQLQGREAFF
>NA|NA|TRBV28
CASSLSSYTIYF
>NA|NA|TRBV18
CASSLKQSGITDTQYF
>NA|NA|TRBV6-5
CASRKGDLGDTEAFF
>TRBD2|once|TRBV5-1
CASSLGGWGTNNNEQFF
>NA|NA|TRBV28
CASSSSGRDEAFF
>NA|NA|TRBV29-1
CSAMTGSLVF
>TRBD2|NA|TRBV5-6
CASSLFSTSGSRGELFF
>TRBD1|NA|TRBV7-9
CASSLTGSGYTF
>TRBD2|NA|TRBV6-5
CASREREKRNEQFF
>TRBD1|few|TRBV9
CASSVGKLQGAQAGYTF
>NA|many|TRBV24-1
CATSGDYEQYF
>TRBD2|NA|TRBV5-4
CASSQTSGSSYEQYF
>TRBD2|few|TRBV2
CASSNYAGGPYEQYF
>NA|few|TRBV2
CASTAGGDYNSPLHF